This is a list of T cell receptor beta chains from one sample in a study of cytomegalovirus exposure and HLA in healthy donors. The repertoire was sequenced with immunoSEQ multiplex PCR; TCRdb's copy has only in-frame clones and lacks some. The sample consists of some 95,000 clones, 55% to 85% of them appearing once. Sequenced material: PBMCs. Source of these receptors: a woman aged 18-30 years in good health and CMV-seropositive. The CDR3 runs from the conserved cysteine through the conserved F or W. Fields, in order: D gene, clone size, V gene, J gene, CDR3 DNA, CDR3 protein. D genes are given only for firm matches. Expanded clones get a size class; other rows say once, few or many, or leave the size out.

d_gene: TRBD2
abundance: few
v_gene: TRBV5-6
j_gene: TRBJ2-1
CDR3nt: TGTGCCAGCAGCTCGCTGACTAGCGGGGGGGCCAATGAGCAGTTCTTC
CDR3aa: CASSSLTSGGANEQFF

d_gene: NA
abundance: NA
v_gene: TRBV29-1
j_gene: TRBJ2-1
CDR3nt: TGCAGCGCAGGAGGGGGCAGGGTGCTCGTCAATGAGCAGTTCTTC
CDR3aa: CSAGGGRVLVNEQFF

d_gene: NA
abundance: NA
v_gene: TRBV6-5
j_gene: TRBJ2-1
CDR3nt: TGTGCCAGCAGTTACTTTTCGGCGGCCCTCGAGCAGTTCTTC
CDR3aa: CASSYFSAALEQFF

d_gene: TRBD2
abundance: NA
v_gene: TRBV7-6
j_gene: TRBJ2-5
CDR3nt: TGTGCCAGCAGCTTAATGATAGCGGGGGGCCAAGAGACCCAGTACTTC
CDR3aa: CASSLMIAGGQETQYF

d_gene: NA
abundance: NA
v_gene: TRBV27
j_gene: TRBJ2-3
CDR3nt: TGTGCCAGCACCCGGGTAGGACTCAACACAGATACGCAGTATTTT
CDR3aa: CASTRVGLNTDTQYF

d_gene: TRBD2
abundance: NA
v_gene: TRBV28
j_gene: TRBJ2-2
CDR3nt: TGTGCCTGTAGCGGGATTAACACCGGGGAGCTGTTTTTT
CDR3aa: CACSGINTGELFF

d_gene: TRBD2
abundance: NA
v_gene: TRBV19
j_gene: TRBJ2-7
CDR3nt: TGTGCCAGTAGTATAGATTGGAGTAGCGGGAGGGAGCAGTACTTC
CDR3aa: CASSIDWSSGREQYF

d_gene: NA
abundance: once
v_gene: TRBV10-2
j_gene: TRBJ1-6
CDR3nt: TGCGCCAGCCTAACAGACAGCTCCTATAATTCACCCCTCCACTTT
CDR3aa: CASLTDSSYNSPLHF

d_gene: TRBD1
abundance: NA
v_gene: TRBV7-2
j_gene: TRBJ1-5
CDR3nt: TGTGCCAGCAGCCCGGACAGGGCGAGGCAGCCCCAGCATTTT
CDR3aa: CASSPDRARQPQHF

d_gene: NA
abundance: NA
v_gene: TRBV9
j_gene: TRBJ2-3
CDR3nt: TGTGCCAGCAGCGCAGGGTGGGATACGCAGTATTTT
CDR3aa: CASSAGWDTQYF

d_gene: TRBD1
abundance: NA
v_gene: TRBV7-9
j_gene: TRBJ2-7
CDR3nt: TGTGCCAGCAGCTTACCCGACAGGGTCTACGAGCAGTACTTC
CDR3aa: CASSLPDRVYEQYF

d_gene: TRBD1
abundance: NA
v_gene: TRBV7-2
j_gene: TRBJ1-2
CDR3nt: TGTGCCAGCAGCCAGACAGGGATTGGCTACACCTTC
CDR3aa: CASSQTGIGYTF

d_gene: TRBD2
abundance: NA
v_gene: TRBV27
j_gene: TRBJ2-7
CDR3nt: TGTGCCAGCAGGCTTAGGGCGGGAGGGCCAATAAACGAGCAGTACTTC
CDR3aa: CASRLRAGGPINEQYF

d_gene: NA
abundance: NA
v_gene: TRBV28
j_gene: TRBJ2-7
CDR3nt: TGTGCCAGCAGTTTCGGGGGAGGGGGCTACGAGCAGTACTTC
CDR3aa: CASSFGGGGYEQYF

d_gene: TRBD1
abundance: NA
v_gene: TRBV23-1
j_gene: TRBJ1-3
CDR3nt: TGCGCCAGCAGTCAATGTTCTGGACAGGGGGCGCGTGGAAACACCATATATTTT
CDR3aa: CASSQCSGQGARGNTIYF

d_gene: TRBD1
abundance: NA
v_gene: TRBV6-6
j_gene: TRBJ1-2
CDR3nt: TGTGCCAGCAGAACCGGGACAGGGGCTGATGGCTACACCTTC
CDR3aa: CASRTGTGADGYTF

d_gene: NA
abundance: NA
v_gene: TRBV2
j_gene: TRBJ1-2
CDR3nt: TGTGCCAGCAGTGATTTGCCAGGGGTTAACTATGGCTACACCTTC
CDR3aa: CASSDLPGVNYGYTF

d_gene: NA
abundance: once
v_gene: TRBV19
j_gene: TRBJ1-2
CDR3nt: TGTGCCAGTAGTGGCGACAGGAAGGGCTATGGCTACACCTTC
CDR3aa: CASSGDRKGYGYTF

d_gene: TRBD1
abundance: NA
v_gene: TRBV19
j_gene: TRBJ2-2
CDR3nt: TGTGCCAGTAGTTCACCAGGGGGCACCGGGGAGCTGTTTTTT
CDR3aa: CASSSPGGTGELFF

d_gene: TRBD2
abundance: NA
v_gene: TRBV23-1
j_gene: TRBJ2-3
CDR3nt: TGCGCCAGAGCACTAGCGGGAAACACAGATACGCAGTATTTT
CDR3aa: CARALAGNTDTQYF

d_gene: NA
abundance: NA
v_gene: TRBV10-2
j_gene: TRBJ1-1
CDR3nt: TGCGCCAGCAGTGAGGGGGGGGACACTGAAGCTTTCTTT
CDR3aa: CASSEGGDTEAFF

d_gene: TRBD2
abundance: NA
v_gene: TRBV6-1
j_gene: TRBJ2-5
CDR3nt: TGTGCCAGCAGTGAAGTGGGCGGGGGGCGGGAGACCCAGTACTTC
CDR3aa: CASSEVGGGRETQYF

d_gene: TRBD2
abundance: few
v_gene: TRBV4-3
j_gene: TRBJ2-5
CDR3nt: TGCGCCAGCAGCCAAGATCACCTAGCGGGTGAGACCCAGTACTTC
CDR3aa: CASSQDHLAGETQYF

d_gene: NA
abundance: NA
v_gene: TRBV7-2
j_gene: TRBJ2-1
CDR3nt: TGTGCCAGCAGCTTATCCGGGAATGAGCAGTTCTTC
CDR3aa: CASSLSGNEQFF

d_gene: TRBD1
abundance: NA
v_gene: TRBV6-5
j_gene: TRBJ1-2
CDR3nt: TGTGCCAGCAGTTACTCGACTGGACAGGGGGACTATGGCTACACCTTC
CDR3aa: CASSYSTGQGDYGYTF

d_gene: NA
abundance: few
v_gene: TRBV5-6
j_gene: TRBJ1-1
CDR3nt: TGTGCCAGCGCCCCCGACAGCCCCCGAAGAATGAACACTGAAGCTTTCTTT
CDR3aa: CASAPDSPRRMNTEAFF

d_gene: NA
abundance: NA
v_gene: TRBV5-4
j_gene: TRBJ1-2
CDR3nt: TGTGCCAGCAGCTTGGAAGGTCAGCGACGAGGCTACACCTTC
CDR3aa: CASSLEGQRRGYTF

d_gene: TRBD1
abundance: NA
v_gene: TRBV4-3
j_gene: TRBJ2-7
CDR3nt: TGCGCCAGCAGCCAAGGGGGGACAGGGAACTACGAGCAGTACTTC
CDR3aa: CASSQGGTGNYEQYF

d_gene: NA
abundance: NA
v_gene: TRBV6-1
j_gene: TRBJ2-7
CDR3nt: TGTGCCAGCAGTGAAGGGCCCCTGGCGGGGCCGATCTACGAGCAGTACTTC
CDR3aa: CASSEGPLAGPIYEQYF

d_gene: TRBD1
abundance: NA
v_gene: TRBV28
j_gene: TRBJ1-2
CDR3nt: TGTGCCAGCAGTTCAGGGGGGAACTATGGCTACACCTTC
CDR3aa: CASSSGGNYGYTF

d_gene: NA
abundance: once
v_gene: TRBV7-3
j_gene: TRBJ2-2
CDR3nt: TGTGCCAGCAGCCTACAGGGTCCTGCTAACACCGGGGAGCTGTTTTTT
CDR3aa: CASSLQGPANTGELFF

d_gene: NA
abundance: NA
v_gene: TRBV10-3
j_gene: TRBJ2-2
CDR3nt: TGTGCCATCAGTGGAACTAGCGGGGAGCTGTTTTTT
CDR3aa: CAISGTSGELFF

d_gene: TRBD2
abundance: NA
v_gene: TRBV28
j_gene: TRBJ2-1
CDR3nt: TGTGCCAGCATATTACGGCTAGCGGGCGATAATGAGCAGTTCTTC
CDR3aa: CASILRLAGDNEQFF

d_gene: TRBD2
abundance: NA
v_gene: TRBV11-2
j_gene: TRBJ2-5
CDR3nt: TGTGCCAGCAGCTTGTTGGGGCTAGCGGTCCCTCCCCGGCTAGAGACCCAGTACTTC
CDR3aa: CASSLLGLAVPPRLETQYF

d_gene: NA
abundance: once
v_gene: TRBV7-9
j_gene: TRBJ1-1
CDR3nt: TGTGCCAGCAGCCCACAGTTTGGGGGCGCGAACACTGAAGCTTTCTTT
CDR3aa: CASSPQFGGANTEAFF

d_gene: TRBD2
abundance: few
v_gene: TRBV7-9
j_gene: TRBJ2-3
CDR3nt: TGTGCCAGCAGCCCTGGGACTACCGGGGCGCCAGATACGCAGTATTTT
CDR3aa: CASSPGTTGAPDTQYF

d_gene: TRBD1
abundance: NA
v_gene: TRBV6-4
j_gene: TRBJ2-7
CDR3nt: TGTGCCAGCAGTGTCGACAGGGGTTACGAGCAGTACTTC
CDR3aa: CASSVDRGYEQYF

d_gene: TRBD2
abundance: NA
v_gene: TRBV11-2
j_gene: TRBJ2-1
CDR3nt: TGTGCCAGCAGCTCCACCGGGACTATATACAATGAGCAGTTCTTC
CDR3aa: CASSSTGTIYNEQFF

d_gene: NA
abundance: NA
v_gene: TRBV7-9
j_gene: TRBJ2-1
CDR3nt: TGTGCCAGCAGCCCCTTCCATGAGCAGTTCTTC
CDR3aa: CASSPFHEQFF

d_gene: NA
abundance: NA
v_gene: TRBV4-1
j_gene: TRBJ1-3
CDR3nt: TGCGCCAGCAGCCAAGATCCAATTGGAGGATATGAAAACACCATATATTTT
CDR3aa: CASSQDPIGGYENTIYF

d_gene: TRBD2
abundance: NA
v_gene: TRBV4-3
j_gene: TRBJ2-5
CDR3nt: TGCGCCAGCAGCCAAACCCTAGCGGGGGGGAAAGAGACCCAGTACTTC
CDR3aa: CASSQTLAGGKETQYF